These 8 T cell receptor beta chains share one sample of origin, sequenced in a study of lung T cells in sarcoidosis with Löfgren's syndrome. One entry per CDR3 protein, called by TCRdb with MiXCR from the reads. In the table there are around 9,300 distinct CDR3 sequences, roughly 21% of which are singletons. Material: CD4+ T cells from bronchoalveolar lavage fluid. The receptors shown here come from a human donor with sarcoidosis (Löfgren's syndrome or another form), or a control subject (not recorded which).

Many counts were recorded for this clonotype. The V and J genes are TRBV7-3 and TRBJ1-1, with no clear D. Germline CDR1 is SGHTA and CDR2 is FQGTGA. Trimming shortened V by 4 bases and J by 1 base, and 7 bases separated the two germline ends. CDR3 length: 13 amino acids. The CDR3 reads CASSSDPNTEAFF. The DNA of the CDR3 is TGTGCCAGCAGCTCGGATCCGAACACTGAAGCTTTCTTT.

This clonotype is medium-sized in the sample. In nucleotides, the CDR3 is TGTGCCAGCAGTTACGAAGGTCGTAATTCACCCCTCCACTTT. Protein sequence: CASSYEGRNSPLHF. The V and J genes are TRBV6-6 and TRBJ1-6; D gene uncertain. Trimming took 2 bases from V and 6 from J, leaving 8 bases between them. This CDR3 spans 14 amino acids. Germline lookup yields CDR1 MNHNY and CDR2 SVGAGI (reference sequence).

J is TRBJ1-1 and V is TRBV5-1, with TRBD1 as a possible D gene (5 bases). V lost 0 bases, J lost 6 bases, and 15 bases lay in between. From germline, CDR1 is SGHRS and CDR2 YFSETQ. There are 15 residues in the CDR3. The CDR3 region has the DNA TGCGCCAGCAGCTTGGTCGCAGGGCTCGGCGCTGAAGCTTTCTTT. It codes for CASSLVAGLGAEAFF.

To note about this clonotype: As the CDR3 is not closed by the conserved phenylalanine or tryptophan, this likely results from a read error. The J gene is TRBJ1-1, the V gene TRBV2; D call uncertain. From germline, CDR1 is SNHLY and CDR2 FYNNEI. The CDR3 consists of 14 residues. The ends were cut back, 5 bases at V and 1 base at J, with 11 bases in the middle. CDR3 in amino acids: CASSTLGGNTEAFL. DNA of the CDR3: TGTGCCAGCAGTACATTGGGCGGGAACACTGAAGCTTTCCTT.

This clonotype was observed at least ten times. The chain recombines TRBV20-1 with TRBJ1-5, with D perhaps matching TRBD1 (5 bases). The germline gives CDR1 DFQATT, CDR2 SNEGSKA (reference sequence). Trimming took 1 base from V and 9 from J, leaving 13 bases between them. The CDR3 consists of 13 residues. The CDR3 DNA follows: TGCAGTGCTAGAGGGGACCGCTCGTGGCCCCAGCATTTT. This encodes CSARGDRSWPQHF.

This clonotype was observed a handful of times. A much more abundant neighbour one base away suggests this may be a read error. CDR3 residues: CSAQTGGLTGGLFF. The CDR3 DNA sequence: TGCAGTGCCCAGACAGGGGGACTCACCGGGGGGCTGTTTTTT. The chain links TRBV20-1 to TRBJ2-2; TRBD1 matches at 9 bases. Germline loops: CDR1 DFQATT, CDR2 SNEGSKA (reference sequence). This CDR3 is built from 14 residues.

The sample holds many counts of this clonotype. The V and J genes are TRBV24-1 and TRBJ2-2; D unresolved. Germline assignment: CDR1 KGHDR and CDR2 SFDVKD. V lost 0 bases and J lost 6, with 7 bases in between. The length of the CDR3 is 14 residues. Here the CDR3 DNA reads TGTGCCACCAGTGATTTGTTCGGGTCCGGGGAGCTGTTTTTT. It codes for CATSDLFGSGELFF.

This clonotype was detected ten times or more. The V and J genes are TRBV30 and TRBJ1-6, with D possibly matching TRBD1 (5 bases). The CDR3 covers 13 residues. CDR1 and CDR2 (germline): GTSNPN, SVGIG (reference sequence). Deletions cut 4 bases from V and 7 bases from J, with 11 bases between. CDR3 protein: CAWTGTENSPLHF. The CDR3 DNA sequence: TGTGCCTGGACAGGGACGGAGAATTCACCCCTCCACTTT.